Each of the 5 T cell receptor beta chains below was sequenced from the same sample in a study of brain metastases from non-small cell lung cancer. Profiling relied on immunoSEQ multiplex PCR, and the TCRdb table lists in-frame clones only, not all of them. Among about 1,400 clones listed, roughly 80% were seen once. Sequencing used tumor-adjacent normal tissue. The receptors stem from a donor at least 40 years old with non-small cell lung cancer.

The chain couples TRBV28 to TRBJ2-5; D tentatively reads TRBD1 or TRBD2 (5 bases each). Per the germline V gene, CDR1 is MDHEN and CDR2 is SYDVKM. Trimming left V 6 bases short and J 0 bases short, with 11 bases between. The CDR3 consists of 14 residues. The DNA of the CDR3 is TGTGCCAGCAGCTTGTGGGGGTACCAAGAGACCCAGTACTTC. Translation: CASSLWGYQETQYF.

CDR3 DNA sequence: TGCAGCGTCGCGGGACAGGGGTTCTCCTACGAGCAGTACTTC. The encoded protein is CSVAGQGFSYEQYF. The chain recombines TRBV29-1 with TRBJ2-7, with 10 bases aligning to TRBD1. The CDR3 has 14 residues. The V gene's germline CDR1 is SQVTM and CDR2 ANQGSEA. After removal of 6 bases from V and 0 bases from J, the junction contained 5 bases not matched to a gene.

The V and J genes are TRBV24-1 and TRBJ1-5; TRBD1 aligns across 7 bases. Germline CDR1 reads KGHDR; CDR2 reads SFDVKD. Unmatched junction bases numbered 14, after V lost 6 bases and J lost 16 bases. The CDR3 has 13 residues. CDR3 amino acids: CATSRETGTDHHF. For the CDR3, the DNA is TGTGCCACCAGTAGAGAGACCGGGACAGACCATCATTTT.

The chain links TRBV6-2 or TRBV6-3 to TRBJ2-5; 14 bases match TRBD2. The V segment lost 6 bases and the J segment 1 base; nucleotides outside the gene matches: 4. Germline CDR1 MNHEY, CDR2 SVGEGT. The CDR3 spans 16 residues. As DNA, the CDR3 is TGTGCCAGCAGCAAAGGACTAGCGGGGGGCCAAGAGACCCAGTACTTC. Translating it yields CASSKGLAGGQETQYF.

This chain joins TRBV2 and TRBJ2-3; D tentatively reads TRBD1 or TRBD2 (5 bases each). Germline lookup yields CDR1 SNHLY and CDR2 FYNNEI. The CDR3 is 12 amino acids. V lost 7 bases to trimming and J lost 3 bases, with 8 bases between them. The CDR3 DNA reads TGTGCCAGCACATGGGGGACAGATACGCAGTATTTT. Its protein is CASTWGTDTQYF.